This T cell receptor (beta chain) is from a study of breast tumors, draining lymph nodes, adjacent tissues. TCRdb re-derived calls from the multiplex PCR reads in MiXCR, one entry per CDR3 protein. Among approximately 100,000 distinct CDR3 sequences listed, around 20% were seen once. The lymph nodes were axillary draining lymph nodes from breast cancer patients. This clonotype was seen many times. Germline V gene lookup returns CDR1 SGHTS and CDR2 YDEGEE. The CDR3 loop spans 16 amino acids. Trimming shortened V by 4 bases and J by 4 bases, and 20 bases separated the two germline ends. The specimen was axillary lymph node tissue. The chain links TRBV5-8 to TRBJ2-5; tentatively, D is TRBD2 (6 bases). This clonotype was sampled from a female donor with breast cancer. Some clones in this sample may be carry-over from other donors' samples. CDR3 sequence: CASSRLIGGSRETQYF. In DNA, the CDR3 is TGTGCCAGCAGCCGCCTTATCGGGGGTAGTAGAGAGACCCAGTACTTC. Variable domain in full (rest from reference TRBV5-8 and TRBJ2-5): EAGVTQSPTHLIKTRGQQATLRCSPISGHTSVYWYQQALGLGLQFLLWYDEGEERNRGNFPPRFSGRQFPNYSSELNVNALELEDSALYLCASSRLIGGSRETQYFGPGTRLLVL.